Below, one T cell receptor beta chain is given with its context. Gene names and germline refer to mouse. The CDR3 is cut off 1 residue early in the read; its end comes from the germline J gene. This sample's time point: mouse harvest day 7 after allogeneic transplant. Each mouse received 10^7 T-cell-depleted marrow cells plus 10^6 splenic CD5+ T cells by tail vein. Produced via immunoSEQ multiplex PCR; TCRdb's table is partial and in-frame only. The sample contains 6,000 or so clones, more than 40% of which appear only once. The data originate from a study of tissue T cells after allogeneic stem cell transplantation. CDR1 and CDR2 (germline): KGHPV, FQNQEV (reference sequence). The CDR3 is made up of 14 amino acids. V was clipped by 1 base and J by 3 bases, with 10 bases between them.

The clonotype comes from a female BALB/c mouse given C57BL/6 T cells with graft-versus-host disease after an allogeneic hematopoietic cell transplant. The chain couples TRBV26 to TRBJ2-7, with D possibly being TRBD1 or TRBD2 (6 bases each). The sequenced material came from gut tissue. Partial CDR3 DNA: TGTGCCAGCAGTCTGTTTGGGGGCCTCTATGAACAGTAC. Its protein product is CASSLFGGLYEQY. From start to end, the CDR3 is CASSLFGGLYEQYF.